The next 23 T cell receptor beta chains were all read from a single sample in a study of blood T cell repertoires in COVID-19. Repertoires were generated with immunoSEQ multiplex PCR, while TCRdb's copy carries only in-frame clones and drops some. This sample has 160,000 or so clones; roughly 90% occur once, and the top ten carry roughly 3.1%. The sample consisted of peripheral blood. The receptors were gathered from a man in his sixties with acute or convalescent COVID-19.

J is TRBJ1-1 and V is TRBV5-1; possible D gene TRBD1, 5 bases. Per the germline V gene, CDR1 is SGHRS and CDR2 is YFSETQ. The CDR3 is made up of 15 amino acids. Trimming pared 4 bases from V and 1 base from J, leaving 14 bases between. The CDR3 here is CASSIRSGGNTEAFF. As DNA, the CDR3 is TGCGCCAGCAGCATACGCAGCGGGGGGAACACTGAAGCTTTCTTT.

The gene calls are TRBV27 and TRBJ1-1; D is uncertain. V was trimmed by 1 base and J by 6 bases, leaving 12 bases between them. The CDR3 is 14 residues long. Germline V gene lookup returns CDR1 MNHEY and CDR2 SMNVEV (reference sequence). CDR3 amino acids: CASSLLGSRPEAFF. CDR3 sequence (DNA): TGTGCCAGCAGTTTATTGGGCAGCAGACCTGAAGCTTTCTTT.

The V gene is TRBV5-4, the J gene TRBJ2-3; a weak D match, TRBD2 (6 bases). V dropped 0 bases and J dropped 10 bases, with 12 bases sitting between them. Germline V gene lookup returns CDR1 SGHNT and CDR2 YYREEE (reference sequence). This CDR3 spans 13 amino acids. CDR3 residues: CASSLEGGRPQYF. CDR3 DNA: TGTGCCAGCAGCTTGGAAGGTGGGAGGCCGCAGTATTTT.

V gene TRBV2 combines with J gene TRBJ1-2; 9 positions match TRBD1. The germline CDR1 and CDR2 sequences are SNHLY and FYNNEI. CDR3 size: 12 residues. After removal of 9 bases from V and 8 bases from J, the junction contained 7 bases not matched to a gene. The CDR3 DNA follows: TGTGCCAGTAGGGACAGGGCGCGCGGCTACACCTTC. The encoded protein is CASRDRARGYTF.

CDR3 DNA: TGTGCCAGCAGCCTCAGTCAGCGGGGGGCCACCCAGTACTTC. This codes for CASSLSQRGATQYF. The chain has TRBV3-1 (or the pseudogene TRBV3-2) and TRBJ2-5; 9 nucleotides match TRBD2. Germline V gene data show CDR1 as LGHDT and CDR2 as YNNKEL (reference sequence). The CDR3 is 14 residues long. The trim removed 4 bases at V and 8 bases at J, leaving 8 bases unmatched.

The V gene is TRBV19, the J gene TRBJ1-5; possible D gene TRBD1, 6 bases. V was clipped by 5 bases and J by 7 bases, with 18 bases between them. This CDR3 is built from 15 residues. CDR1 and CDR2 (germline): LNHDA, SQIVND (reference sequence). Written as DNA, the CDR3 is TGTGCCAGTAGTCAAGGGGGGGCCGGGAGCCAGCCCCAGCATTTT. Its translation is CASSQGGAGSQPQHF.

V gene TRBV4-3 combines with J gene TRBJ2-1, with 10 bases that match TRBD1. Germline assignment: CDR1 LGHNA and CDR2 YSLEER. The V gene end was trimmed by 4 bases and the J gene end by 8 bases; junction bases not matched to a gene: 8. This CDR3 region has 15 residues. For the CDR3, the DNA is TGCGCCAGCAGCCCCAGACAGGGGGCAATGGATGAGCAGTTCTTC. Translation gives CASSPRQGAMDEQFF.

This chain connects TRBV5-1 to TRBJ2-3; maybe TRBD2 (5 bases). There are 17 residues in the CDR3. Trimming left V 2 bases short and J 4 bases short, with 20 bases between. CDR1 is SGHRS and CDR2 is YFSETQ in the germline V gene. The CDR3 DNA is TGCGCCAGCAGCTTACTTCCGCTGCGAGGGCAAGCAGATACGCAGTATTTT. Translation: CASSLLPLRGQADTQYF.

V and J are TRBV9 and TRBJ2-7; 10 nucleotides line up with TRBD1. Trimming at V came to 2 bases and at J to 5 bases, leaving 10 bases not matched to a gene. CDR1 and CDR2 from the germline V gene are SGDLS and YYNGEE. The CDR3 loop spans 16 amino acids. CDR3 in DNA: TGTGCCAGCAGCGTCCACCCCGGGACAGGGGCCAACGAGCAGTACTTC. This sequence encodes CASSVHPGTGANEQYF.

The CDR3 region has the DNA TGTGCCAGCAGTTTGGCGGCCTCCTATGGCTACACCTTC. Protein product: CASSLAASYGYTF. The chain couples TRBV27 to TRBJ1-2; no reliable D call. This CDR3 contains 13 residues. CDR1 is MNHEY, CDR2 SMNVEV, per germline (reference sequence). The V gene lost 3 bases and the J gene lost 4 bases, with 9 bases spanning the gap.

The rearrangement joins TRBV19 to TRBJ2-3; the D is unclear. V lost 5 bases and J 1 base, leaving 19 bases between the germline ends. From germline, CDR1 is LNHDA and CDR2 SQIVND (reference sequence). The CDR3 runs 17 residues. The CDR3 region is CASSPFFSDFGTDTQYF. The CDR3 DNA sequence: TGTGCCAGTAGTCCTTTTTTTAGTGATTTTGGCACAGATACGCAGTATTTT.

The V call is TRBV27, the J call TRBJ2-7; 7 bases line up with TRBD1. The CDR3 spans 16 residues. Germline CDR1 reads MNHEY; CDR2 reads SMNVEV (reference sequence). With 6 bases clipped from V and 4 bases from J, the junction kept 15 bases outside the gene matches. CDR3: CASSSMTGSAEYEQYF. In nucleotides, the CDR3 is TGTGCCAGCAGCAGTATGACAGGGTCAGCAGAATACGAGCAGTACTTC.

The chain uses TRBV12-3 or TRBV12-4 and TRBJ2-2, with D perhaps TRBD1 (5 bases). Trimming stripped 6 bases from V and 7 bases from J, with 9 bases between. The CDR3 totals 12 residues. CDR3 loop: CASSSGIGELFF. CDR3 DNA sequence: TGTGCCAGCAGCTCAGGGATCGGGGAGCTGTTTTTT.

This chain connects TRBV2 to TRBJ1-2; 8 nucleotides agree with TRBD1. Germline V CDR1 and CDR2: SNHLY, FYNNEI. Trimming at V came to 2 bases and at J to 3 bases, leaving 5 bases not matched to a gene. This CDR3 comprises 15 residues. The chain's CDR3 is CASSEFPGGDYGYTF. CDR3 coding DNA: TGTGCCAGCAGTGAATTTCCAGGGGGCGACTATGGCTACACCTTC.

This clone was observed a single time. This chain joins TRBV10-3 and TRBJ2-3; TRBD2 is a possible D gene (7 bases). With 5 bases removed from V and 4 bases from J, the gap between germline ends came to 16 bases. CDR1 and CDR2 (germline): ENHRY, SYGVKD. CDR3 length equals 15 residues. The CDR3 protein is CAISTTGGRSDTQYF. DNA of the CDR3: TGTGCCATCAGTACGACGGGGGGCCGTTCAGATACGCAGTATTTT.

This chain connects TRBV6-5 to TRBJ2-7, with no clear D. This CDR3 has 13 amino acids. Germline CDR1 MNHEY, CDR2 SVGAGI. The ends were cut back, 5 bases at V and 3 bases at J, with 11 bases in the middle. CDR3 in DNA: TGTGCCAGCAGTCAACAAACCAACTACGAGCAGTACTTC. It encodes CASSQQTNYEQYF.

This clone was recorded only once. The chain has TRBV2 and TRBJ2-1; 11 nucleotides align to TRBD2. Germline CDR1 is SNHLY and CDR2 is FYNNEI. The CDR3 totals 16 residues. J gave up 2 bases and V 6 bases, and 6 bases lay outside the gene matches. CDR3 sequence reads: CASRAGLAGTYNEQFF. In DNA, the CDR3 is TGTGCCAGCAGGGCCGGACTAGCGGGTACCTACAATGAGCAGTTCTTC.

This chain connects TRBV15 to TRBJ2-3; 9 nucleotides match TRBD2. This CDR3 region has 16 residues. Trimming cost V 0 bases and J 1 base; bases outside gene matches: 2. Per the germline V gene, CDR1 is LNHNV and CDR2 is YYDKDF (reference sequence). The CDR3 sequence: CATSREASGGTDTQYF. The DNA for the CDR3 is TGTGCCACCAGCAGAGAGGCTAGCGGGGGCACAGATACGCAGTATTTT.

The genes are TRBV5-1 and TRBJ2-1; D may be TRBD2 (6 bases). The CDR3 extends over 15 amino acids. CDR1 and CDR2 (germline): SGHRS, YFSETQ. The V and J ends lost 4 bases and 4 bases respectively, with 15 bases between them. The CDR3 protein is CASSPRDWVYNEQFF. The CDR3 coding sequence is TGCGCCAGCAGCCCCCGGGACTGGGTTTACAATGAGCAGTTCTTC.

This clone was seen a single time. The chain has TRBV20-1 and TRBJ1-2; 9 bases are shared with TRBD1. This CDR3 comprises 17 residues. Germline V CDR1 and CDR2: DFQATT, SNEGSKA (reference sequence). Trimming took 3 bases from V and 8 from J; bases not matched to a gene: 19. The DNA for the CDR3 is TGCAGTGCTAGTTATCGGGGAAAGACGAGGACAGGGGCCGGCTACACCTTC. Residues: CSASYRGKTRTGAGYTF.

This sequence joins TRBV3-1 (or the pseudogene TRBV3-2) and TRBJ1-4; no clear D gene. The V gene's germline CDR1 is LGHDT and CDR2 YNNKEL (reference sequence). The CDR3 is 15 amino acids. V gave up 1 base and J gave up 8 bases, with 14 bases separating them. The CDR3 sequence is CASSQARVGSEKLFF. In DNA, the CDR3 is TGTGCCAGCAGCCAAGCGAGGGTGGGCTCGGAAAAACTGTTTTTT.

The count of this clone is one. A read error may produce the germline difference seen at one junction end. The chain links TRBV11-3 to TRBJ2-2; tentative D call: TRBD2 (6 bases). CDR1 SGHNT and CDR2 YENEEA come from the germline V gene. The CDR3 covers 14 residues. The chain's CDR3 is CARCPGGGFRGAVF. The CDR3 bases are TGTGCCAGATGTCCCGGGGGTGGTTTCCGGGGAGCTGTTTTT.

The chain combines TRBV30 with TRBJ1-1; TRBD1 might be the D (5 bases). Trimming removed 4 bases from V and 5 bases from J, with 14 bases in between. The CDR3 totals 13 residues. The germline V gene has CDR1 GTSNPN and CDR2 SVGIG (reference sequence). CDR3: CAWNAGVGTEAFF. CDR3 sequence (DNA): TGTGCCTGGAATGCGGGGGTCGGAACTGAAGCTTTCTTT.